The rows below give T cell receptor beta chains drawn from one sample of a study of blood T cells in healthy people across ages. TCRdb reanalysed the 5' RACE reads using MiXCR and keeps one entry per CDR3 protein. The table shows 800,000 to 900,000 distinct CDR3 sequences, with under 80% occurring only once. Input material: blood. These receptors came from a man aged 25-45 years in good health. Both conserved end residues are part of each CDR3.

v_gene: TRBV9; j_gene: TRBJ1-6; CDR3aa: CASSVGINSPLHF
v_gene: TRBV25-1; j_gene: TRBJ2-1; CDR3aa: CASSEPGGYNEQFF
v_gene: TRBV3-1; j_gene: TRBJ2-7; CDR3aa: CASRGQGGGEQYF
v_gene: TRBV5-1; j_gene: TRBJ1-2; CDR3aa: CASSPGPTGNGDYGYTF
v_gene: TRBV4-3; j_gene: TRBJ2-3; CDR3aa: CASSRPGVDTQYF
v_gene: TRBV28; j_gene: TRBJ2-5; CDR3aa: CATSSPGAGEETQYF
v_gene: TRBV28; j_gene: TRBJ2-1; CDR3aa: CASSPPGQRYNEQFF
v_gene: TRBV5-1; j_gene: TRBJ1-3; CDR3aa: CASRSSGGSGNTIYF
v_gene: TRBV4-2; j_gene: TRBJ2-2; CDR3aa: CASSQADALAGGFTGELFF
v_gene: TRBV20-1; j_gene: TRBJ2-1; CDR3aa: CSAIGETGWRGGHSYNEQFF
v_gene: TRBV9; j_gene: TRBJ1-4; CDR3aa: CASSVDLDEKLFF
v_gene: TRBV5-1; j_gene: .; CDR3aa: CASSLALTGQVYEQYF
v_gene: TRBV20-1; j_gene: TRBJ2-5; CDR3aa: CSARDAGGGIYETQYF
v_gene: TRBV29-1; j_gene: TRBJ2-7; CDR3aa: CSALKQSYEQYF
v_gene: TRBV29-1; j_gene: TRBJ1-2; CDR3aa: CSVDETANYGYTF
v_gene: TRBV7-2; j_gene: TRBJ2-7; CDR3aa: CASSTVSGGAYEQYF
v_gene: TRBV6-5; j_gene: .; CDR3aa: CASRRGVEETQYF
v_gene: TRBV7-6; j_gene: TRBJ1-6; CDR3aa: CASSHSGQGSNSPLHF